A selection of T cell receptor beta chains follows, all from one sample in a study of blood T cell repertoires in COVID-19. Libraries were prepared by immunoSEQ multiplex PCR; TCRdb keeps only in-frame clonotypes and omits some of them. This table holds about 71,000 clones, around 84% found once. The sample taken for sequencing was peripheral blood. The origin of the receptors is a man between 45 and 60 years old with active COVID-19. Each CDR3 is given with its conserved first and last residue. Each record gives: D gene, clone size, J gene, V gene, CDR3 DNA, CDR3 protein. The D gene is left open where the match is weak. Clone size is not always given. Where it is, it says once, few, many or a class for expanded clones.

>TRBD1|NA|TRBJ1-1|TRBV6-5
TGTGCCAGCAGTCACAGGGACAGGCTAATTGAAGCTTTCTTT
CASSHRDRLIEAFF
>NA|NA|TRBJ2-1|TRBV7-2
TGTGCCAGCAGCTTGGACTGGGGCAATGAGCAGTTCTTC
CASSLDWGNEQFF
>TRBD1|NA|TRBJ2-3|TRBV9
TGTGCCAGCAGCCCTCGGGGGGGACAGGGGCACACAGATACGCAGTATTTT
CASSPRGGQGHTDTQYF
>NA|once|TRBJ2-4|TRBV23-1
TGCGCCAGCAAACCAGGGATCATTCAGTACTTC
CASKPGIIQYF
>NA|few|TRBJ2-3|TRBV27
TGTGCCAGCAGTTTAGGAGGGACGGAGTTAGATACGCAGTATTTT
CASSLGGTELDTQYF
>NA|NA|TRBJ1-1|TRBV9
TGTGCCAGCAGCCCTACCCCCGGGGGAGCTGAAGCTTTCTTT
CASSPTPGGAEAFF
>TRBD1|NA|TRBJ1-4|TRBV7-9
TGTGCCAGCAGCTTAGGAACAGGGGGTGAAAAACTGTTTTTT
CASSLGTGGEKLFF
>TRBD1|NA|TRBJ1-3|TRBV7-9
TGTGCCAGCAGCCAGGGGGCTGAAAACACCATATATTTT
CASSQGAENTIYF
>TRBD2|NA|TRBJ2-2|TRBV7-8
TGTGCCAGCAGCCAGCGGGTGAGCGGGAGTTTCGGGGAGCTGTTTTTT
CASSQRVSGSFGELFF
>TRBD1|once|TRBJ1-3|TRBV11-2
TGTGCCAGCAGCTTGGGACAGGCCGTTGACACCATATATTTT
CASSLGQAVDTIYF
>TRBD2|NA|TRBJ2-2|TRBV3-1/TRBV3-2
TGTGCCAGCAGCCCCGGGACTAGCGTTTCCGGGGAGCTGTTTTTT
CASSPGTSVSGELFF
>TRBD2|NA|TRBJ2-1|TRBV11-2
TGTGCCAGCAGCTCGCGGTTTGTTACTAGCGGGGGGAACAATGAGCAGTTCTTC
CASSSRFVTSGGNNEQFF
>NA|NA|TRBJ1-1|TRBV5-4
TGTGCCAGCAGCTTTCCAGGGGAAAAGGGGAACACTGAAGCTTTCTTT
CASSFPGEKGNTEAFF
>NA|NA|TRBJ1-5|TRBV5-6
TGTGCCAGCAGCTTGGGTGCGGGTCAGCCCCAGCATTTT
CASSLGAGQPQHF
>TRBD1|NA|TRBJ2-2|TRBV29-1
TGCAGCGTCCCGGGACAGGGGGTCACCGGGGAGCTGTTTTTT
CSVPGQGVTGELFF
>NA|NA|TRBJ1-1|TRBV4-1
TGCGCCAGCAGCCTCGTGGGGGGAGGAGCTGAAGCTTTCTTT
CASSLVGGGAEAFF
>NA|NA|TRBJ1-2|TRBV3-1/TRBV3-2
TGTGCCAGCAGCCAAGATCTGAGGGTCGGGGGCTACACCTTC
CASSQDLRVGGYTF